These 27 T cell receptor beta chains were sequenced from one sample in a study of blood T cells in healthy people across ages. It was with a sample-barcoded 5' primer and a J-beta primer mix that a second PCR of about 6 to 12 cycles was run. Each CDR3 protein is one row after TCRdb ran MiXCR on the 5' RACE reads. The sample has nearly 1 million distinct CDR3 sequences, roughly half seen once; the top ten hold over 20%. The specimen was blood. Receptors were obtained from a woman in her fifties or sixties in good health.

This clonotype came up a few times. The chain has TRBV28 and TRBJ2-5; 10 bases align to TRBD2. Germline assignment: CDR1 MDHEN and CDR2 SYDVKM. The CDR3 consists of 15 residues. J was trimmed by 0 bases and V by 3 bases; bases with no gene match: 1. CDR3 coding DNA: TGTGCCAGCAGTTTCCTAGCGGGGGACCAAGAGACCCAGTACTTC. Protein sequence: CASSFLAGDQETQYF.

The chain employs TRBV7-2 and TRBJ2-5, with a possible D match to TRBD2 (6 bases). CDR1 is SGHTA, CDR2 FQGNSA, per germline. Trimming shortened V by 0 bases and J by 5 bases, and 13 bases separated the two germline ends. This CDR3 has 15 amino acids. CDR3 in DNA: TGTGCCAGCAGCTTAGCTAGCCGCGGAGGGGAGACCCAGTACTTC. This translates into CASSLASRGGETQYF.

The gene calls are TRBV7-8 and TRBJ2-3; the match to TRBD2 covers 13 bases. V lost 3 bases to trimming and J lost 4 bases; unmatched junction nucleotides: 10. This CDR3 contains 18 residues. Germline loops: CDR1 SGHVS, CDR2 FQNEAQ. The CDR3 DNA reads TGTGCCAGCAGCTTGAGGACTAGCGGGAGAGCCACGGCAGATACGCAGTATTTT. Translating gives CASSLRTSGRATADTQYF.

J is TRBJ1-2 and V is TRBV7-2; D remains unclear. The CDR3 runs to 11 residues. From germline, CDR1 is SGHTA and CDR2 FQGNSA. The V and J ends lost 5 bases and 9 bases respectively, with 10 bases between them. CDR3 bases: TGTGCCAGCAGCCGTTCTTGGAGCTACACCTTC. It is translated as CASSRSWSYTF.

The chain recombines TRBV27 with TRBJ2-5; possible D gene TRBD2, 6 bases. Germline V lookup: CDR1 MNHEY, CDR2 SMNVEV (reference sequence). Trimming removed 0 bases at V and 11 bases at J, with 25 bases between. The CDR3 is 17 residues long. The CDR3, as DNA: TGTGCCAGCAGTTTATCGCGCTGGGCTAGCGCTTACAATGAGCAGTACTTC. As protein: CASSLSRWASAYNEQYF.

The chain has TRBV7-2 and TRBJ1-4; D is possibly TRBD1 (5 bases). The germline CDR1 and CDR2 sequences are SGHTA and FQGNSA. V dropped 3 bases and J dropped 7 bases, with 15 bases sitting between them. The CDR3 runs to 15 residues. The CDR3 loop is CASSFARTGGEKLFF. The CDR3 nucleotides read TGTGCCAGCAGCTTCGCCCGGACCGGGGGTGAAAAACTGTTTTTT.

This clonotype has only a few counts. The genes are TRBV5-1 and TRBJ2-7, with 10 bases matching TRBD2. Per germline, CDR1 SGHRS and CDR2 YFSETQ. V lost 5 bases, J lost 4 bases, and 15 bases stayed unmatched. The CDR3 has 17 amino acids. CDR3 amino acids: CASSRASGRPGIYEQYF. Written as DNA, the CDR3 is TGCGCCAGCAGTCGGGCTAGCGGGAGACCCGGAATTTACGAGCAGTACTTC.

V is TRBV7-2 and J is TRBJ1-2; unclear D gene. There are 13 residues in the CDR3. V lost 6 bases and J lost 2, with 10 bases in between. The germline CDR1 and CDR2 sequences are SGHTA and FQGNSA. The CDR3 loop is CASSRQANYGYTF. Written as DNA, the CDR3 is TGTGCCAGCAGTAGGCAGGCGAACTATGGCTACACCTTC.

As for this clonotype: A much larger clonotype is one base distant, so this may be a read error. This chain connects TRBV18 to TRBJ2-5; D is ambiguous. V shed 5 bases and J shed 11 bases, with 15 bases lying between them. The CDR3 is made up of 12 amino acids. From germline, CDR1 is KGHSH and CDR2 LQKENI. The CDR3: CASSELSYGQYF. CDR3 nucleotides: TGTGCCAGCTCAGAACTTTCCTACGGGCAGTACTTC. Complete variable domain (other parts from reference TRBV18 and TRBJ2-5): NAGVMQNPRHLVRRRGQEARLRCSPMKGHSHVYWYRQLPEEGLKFMVYLQKENIIDESGMPKERFSAEFPKEGPSILRIQQVVRGDSAAYFCASSELSYGQYFGPGTRLLVL.

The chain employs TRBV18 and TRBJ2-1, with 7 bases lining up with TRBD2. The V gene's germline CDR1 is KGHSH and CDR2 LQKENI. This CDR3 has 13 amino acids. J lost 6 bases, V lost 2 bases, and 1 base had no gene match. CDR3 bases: TGTGCCAGCTCACCAGGGACTATCAATGAGCAGTTCTTC. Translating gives CASSPGTINEQFF.

CDR3 bases: TGCAGTGCTAGGACGCGGGACTTTTACTACGAGCAGTACTTC. Protein product: CSARTRDFYYEQYF. This chain uses TRBV20-1 with TRBJ2-5; D is perhaps TRBD2 (6 bases). The DNA end is a closer match to TRBJ2-7, so the J assignment may be wrong. From germline, CDR1 is DFQATT and CDR2 SNEGSKA (reference sequence). The CDR3 consists of 14 residues.

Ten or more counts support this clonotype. CDR3 residues: CASSLAGGGANVLTF. The CDR3 DNA is TGTGCCAGCAGCTTAGCCGGGGGTGGGGCCAACGTCCTGACTTTC. The chain uses TRBV7-8 and TRBJ2-6, with D perhaps matching TRBD2 (6 bases). The CDR3 is 15 residues long. V lost 0 bases and J 3 bases, leaving 6 bases between the germline ends. From germline, CDR1 is SGHVS and CDR2 FQNEAQ.

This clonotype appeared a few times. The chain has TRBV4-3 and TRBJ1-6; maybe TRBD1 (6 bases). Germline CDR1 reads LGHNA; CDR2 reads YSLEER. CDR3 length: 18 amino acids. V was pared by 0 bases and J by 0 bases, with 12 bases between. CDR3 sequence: CASSQDKQGSSYNSPLHF. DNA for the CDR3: TGCGCCAGCAGCCAAGATAAACAGGGTAGCTCCTATAATTCACCCCTCCACTTT.

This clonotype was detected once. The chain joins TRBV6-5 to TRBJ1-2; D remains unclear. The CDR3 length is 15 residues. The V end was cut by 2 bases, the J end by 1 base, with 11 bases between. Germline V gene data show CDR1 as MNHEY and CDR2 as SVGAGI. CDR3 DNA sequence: TGTGCCAGCAGTTACGGCCGCAGAATTAACTATGGCTACACCTTC. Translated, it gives CASSYGRRINYGYTF.

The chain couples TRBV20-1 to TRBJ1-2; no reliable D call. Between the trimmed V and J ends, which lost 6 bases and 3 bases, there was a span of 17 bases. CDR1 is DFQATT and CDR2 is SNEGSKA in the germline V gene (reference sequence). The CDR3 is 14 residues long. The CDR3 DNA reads TGCAGTGCCACCAGCACAGTTCAGGACTATGGCTACACCTTC. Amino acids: CSATSTVQDYGYTF.

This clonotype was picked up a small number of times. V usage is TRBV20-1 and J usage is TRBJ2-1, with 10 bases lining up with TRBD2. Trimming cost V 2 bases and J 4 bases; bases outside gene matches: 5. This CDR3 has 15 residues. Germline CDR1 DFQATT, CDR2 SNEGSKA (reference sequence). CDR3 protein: CSARLAGAHYNEQFF. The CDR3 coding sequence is TGCAGTGCTAGACTAGCGGGAGCCCATTACAATGAGCAGTTCTTC.

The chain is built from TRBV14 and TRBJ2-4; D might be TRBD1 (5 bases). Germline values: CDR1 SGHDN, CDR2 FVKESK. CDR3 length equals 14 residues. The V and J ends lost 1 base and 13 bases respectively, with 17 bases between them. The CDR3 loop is CASSQVPHTGVQYF. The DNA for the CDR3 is TGTGCCAGCAGCCAAGTCCCCCACACAGGCGTGCAGTACTTC.

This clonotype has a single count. CDR3 nucleotides: TGCAGTGCTGCTAGCCGGACTAGCACAGATACGCAGTATTTT. Its protein is CSAASRTSTDTQYF. This chain joins TRBV20-1 and TRBJ2-3; possible D gene TRBD2, 5 bases. Trimming removed 5 bases at V and 0 bases at J, with 12 bases between. This CDR3 spans 14 amino acids. Germline-derived CDR1 and CDR2 are DFQATT and SNEGSKA (reference sequence).

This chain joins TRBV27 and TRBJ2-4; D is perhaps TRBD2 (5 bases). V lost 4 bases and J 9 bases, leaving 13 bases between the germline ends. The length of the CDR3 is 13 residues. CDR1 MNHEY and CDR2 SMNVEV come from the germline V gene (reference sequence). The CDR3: CASSSTRSGIQYF. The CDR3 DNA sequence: TGTGCCAGCAGTTCTACTAGGTCGGGCATTCAGTACTTC.

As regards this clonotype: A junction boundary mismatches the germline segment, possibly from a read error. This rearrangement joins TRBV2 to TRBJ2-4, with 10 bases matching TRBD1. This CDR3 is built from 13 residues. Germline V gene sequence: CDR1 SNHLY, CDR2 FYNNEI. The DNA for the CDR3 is TGTGCCAGCAGTGACGGAAGACAGGGGGCTAGCGGGTTC. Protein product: CASSDGRQGASGF.

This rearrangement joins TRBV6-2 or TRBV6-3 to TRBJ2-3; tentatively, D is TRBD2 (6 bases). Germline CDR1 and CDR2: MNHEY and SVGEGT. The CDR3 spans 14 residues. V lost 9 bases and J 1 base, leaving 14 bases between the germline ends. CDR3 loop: CASKEGWGTDTQYF. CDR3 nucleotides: TGTGCCAGTAAGGAGGGTTGGGGCACAGATACGCAGTATTTT.

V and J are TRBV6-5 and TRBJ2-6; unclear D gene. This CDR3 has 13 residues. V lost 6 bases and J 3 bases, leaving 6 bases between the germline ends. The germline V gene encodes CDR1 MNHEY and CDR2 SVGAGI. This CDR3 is CASRDFGANVLTF. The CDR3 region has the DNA TGTGCCAGCAGGGATTTTGGGGCCAACGTCCTGACTTTC.

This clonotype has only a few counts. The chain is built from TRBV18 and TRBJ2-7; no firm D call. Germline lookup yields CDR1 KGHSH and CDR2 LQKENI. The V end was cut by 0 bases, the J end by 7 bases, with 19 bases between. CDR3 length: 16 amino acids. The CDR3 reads CASSPPSALFGGEQYF. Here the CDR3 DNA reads TGTGCCAGCTCACCACCGTCAGCCTTATTCGGTGGGGAGCAGTACTTC.

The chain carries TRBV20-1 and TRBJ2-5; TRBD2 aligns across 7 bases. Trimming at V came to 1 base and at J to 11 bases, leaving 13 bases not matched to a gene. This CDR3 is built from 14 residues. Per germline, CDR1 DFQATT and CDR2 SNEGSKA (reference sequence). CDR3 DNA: TGCAGTGCTAGAGTTAGCGGGTCAGACAATGAGCAGTACTTC. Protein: CSARVSGSDNEQYF.

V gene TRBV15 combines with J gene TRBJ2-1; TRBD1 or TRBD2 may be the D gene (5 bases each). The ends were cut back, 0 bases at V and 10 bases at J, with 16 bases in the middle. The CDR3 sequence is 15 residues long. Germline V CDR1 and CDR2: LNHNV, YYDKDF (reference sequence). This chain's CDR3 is CATSRDRGRDEEQFF. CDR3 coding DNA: TGTGCCACCAGCAGAGATCGGGGCAGGGATGAGGAGCAGTTCTTC.

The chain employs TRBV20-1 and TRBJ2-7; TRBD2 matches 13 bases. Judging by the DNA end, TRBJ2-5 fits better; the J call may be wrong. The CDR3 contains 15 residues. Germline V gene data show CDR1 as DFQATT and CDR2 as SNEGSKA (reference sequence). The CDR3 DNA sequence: TGCAGTGCTAGGAGACTAGCGGGAGGTGGAGAGACCCAGTACTTC. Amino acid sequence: CSARRLAGGGETQYF.

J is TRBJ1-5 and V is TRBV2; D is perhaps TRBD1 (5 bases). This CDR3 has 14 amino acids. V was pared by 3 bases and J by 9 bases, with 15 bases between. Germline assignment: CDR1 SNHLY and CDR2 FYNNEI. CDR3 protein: CASSENGGRGPQHF. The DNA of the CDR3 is TGTGCCAGCAGTGAGAACGGGGGTCGTGGGCCCCAGCATTTT.